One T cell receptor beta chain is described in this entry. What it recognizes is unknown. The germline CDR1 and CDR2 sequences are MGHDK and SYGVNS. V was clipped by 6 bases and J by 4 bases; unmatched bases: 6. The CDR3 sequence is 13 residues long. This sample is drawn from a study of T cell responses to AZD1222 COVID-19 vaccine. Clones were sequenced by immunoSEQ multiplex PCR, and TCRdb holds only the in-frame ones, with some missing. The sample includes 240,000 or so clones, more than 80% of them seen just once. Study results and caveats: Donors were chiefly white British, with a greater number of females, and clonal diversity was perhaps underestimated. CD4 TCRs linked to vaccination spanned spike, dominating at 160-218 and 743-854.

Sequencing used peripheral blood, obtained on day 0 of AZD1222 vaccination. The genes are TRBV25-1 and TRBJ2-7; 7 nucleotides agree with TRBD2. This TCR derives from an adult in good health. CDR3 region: CASRGLDVYEQYF. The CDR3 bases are TGTGCCAGCAGAGGACTAGACGTATACGAGCAGTACTTC.